The 18 T cell receptor beta chains below all came from one sample that was sequenced in a study of OX40 agonist ivuxolimab in advanced cancers. TCRdb's copy holds only in-frame clones and misses some; the assay was immunoSEQ multiplex PCR. This table has 90,000 to 100,000 clones, 88% appearing once. Source: CD4+ or CD8+ T cells sorted from blood, taken in a trial of the OX40 agonist ivuxolimab. These TCRs come from an adult with an advanced solid tumor such as melanoma, head and neck, liver or kidney cancer.

V gene TRBV19 combines with J gene TRBJ2-5; 16 bases are shared with TRBD2. The germline CDR1 and CDR2 sequences are LNHDA and SQIVND (reference sequence). Germline trimming cut 3 bases from V and 5 bases from J; bases unmatched to any gene: 12. There are 19 residues in the CDR3. The CDR3 region has the DNA TGTGCCAGTAGTATGCGCGGGGGGACTAGCGGGAGGGCCAGTGAGACCCAGTACTTC. It translates to CASSMRGGTSGRASETQYF.

The V and J genes are TRBV6-5 and TRBJ2-2; D gene unclear. V was trimmed by 2 bases and J by 7 bases, leaving 14 bases between them. Germline loops: CDR1 MNHEY, CDR2 SVGAGI. This CDR3 comprises 15 residues. The CDR3 spells CASSYGILSHGELFF. The CDR3 coding sequence is TGTGCCAGCAGTTACGGGATCCTTTCCCACGGGGAGCTGTTTTTT.

The gene calls are TRBV5-1 and TRBJ2-5; D is possibly TRBD1 or TRBD2 (5 bases each). Germline CDR1 and CDR2: SGHRS and YFSETQ. The CDR3 is 14 amino acids. V lost 7 bases, J lost 2 bases, and 15 bases lay in between. The CDR3, as DNA: TGCGCCAGCGGGGGAAGGGGCGGTCAAGAGACCCAGTACTTC. The encoded protein is CASGGRGGQETQYF. The full variable domain, with the rest looked up from reference TRBV5-1 and TRBJ2-5, is KAGVTQTPRYLIKTRGQQVTLSCSPISGHRSVSWYQQTPGQGLQFLFEYFSETQRNKGNFPGRFSGRQFSNSRSEMNVSTLELGDSALYLCASGGRGGQETQYFGPGTRLLVL.

This clone was counted only a few times. A junction boundary mismatches the germline segment, possibly from a read error. CDR3 sequence reads: CASSPRGTPF. CDR3 sequence (DNA): TGCGCCAGCAGCCCACGGGGGACCCCTTTC. The V gene is TRBV23-1, the J gene TRBJ2-6; the D gene is possibly TRBD2 (6 bases). Being an ORF, TRBV23-1 has a function that is uncertain. The length of the CDR3 is 10 residues.

This chain joins TRBV18 and TRBJ1-4; D is ambiguous. This CDR3 comprises 17 residues. Trimming cost V 2 bases and J 0 bases, with 13 bases left between them. The germline V gene encodes CDR1 KGHSH and CDR2 LQKENI. CDR3 sequence (DNA): TGTGCCAGCTCACCAGAAGGAGTTGGGGCAACTAATGAAAAACTGTTTTTT. Residues: CASSPEGVGATNEKLFF. Using reference TRBV18 and TRBJ1-4 for the parts outside the CDR3, the full variable domain is NAGVMQNPRHLVRRRGQEARLRCSPMKGHSHVYWYRQLPEEGLKFMVYLQKENIIDESGMPKERFSAEFPKEGPSILRIQQVVRGDSAAYFCASSPEGVGATNEKLFFGSGTQLSVL.

The CDR3 reads CASSHVGGANTEAFF. CDR3 coding DNA: TGCGCCAGCAGCCACGTTGGGGGGGCGAACACTGAAGCTTTCTTT. J is TRBJ1-1 and V is TRBV4-3, with D possibly matching TRBD1 (6 bases). Germline CDR1 LGHNA, CDR2 YSLEER. There are 15 residues in the CDR3. Trimming left V 3 bases short and J 1 base short, with 12 bases between.

This sequence joins TRBV18 and TRBJ1-2; D might be TRBD1 (5 bases). V dropped 1 base and J dropped 6 bases, with 9 bases sitting between them. The germline V gene has CDR1 KGHSH and CDR2 LQKENI. The CDR3 extends over 13 amino acids. The CDR3 region is CASSPLGTDGYTF. The CDR3 DNA follows: TGTGCCAGCTCACCACTAGGGACGGATGGCTACACCTTC.

The rearrangement links TRBV29-1 to TRBJ1-2; D is perhaps TRBD1 (5 bases). Between the trimmed V and J ends, which lost 5 bases and 3 bases, there was a span of 13 bases. This CDR3 has 13 residues. CDR1 and CDR2 (germline): SQVTM, ANQGSEA. The CDR3 DNA follows: TGCAGCGTTTTAAGCAGGGAGGACTATGGCTACACCTTC. Translating gives CSVLSREDYGYTF.

Turning to this clone: The sample holds other DNA sequences that translate to the same CDR3. V and J are TRBV7-9 and TRBJ1-2, with 9 bases that match TRBD1. With 2 bases clipped from V and 5 bases from J, the junction kept 3 bases outside the gene matches. The CDR3 runs 14 residues. Germline CDR1 SEHNR, CDR2 FQNEAQ (reference sequence). The CDR3 coding sequence is TGTGCCAGCAGCTTAACAGGGGGCTTGTATGGCTACACCTTC. This sequence encodes CASSLTGGLYGYTF.

V usage is TRBV29-1 and J usage is TRBJ2-1; D is undetermined. The V and J ends lost 7 bases and 12 bases respectively, with 19 bases between them. This CDR3 is 12 amino acids long. Looked up from germline, CDR1 is SQVTM and CDR2 is ANQGSEA. Here the CDR3 reads CSARTLLRGQFF. CDR3 nucleotide sequence: TGCAGCGCCCGGACGCTACTGCGAGGGCAGTTCTTC.

The chain is built from TRBV7-2 and TRBJ2-7; 12 bases line up with TRBD2. There are 16 residues in the CDR3. Germline V gives CDR1 SGHTA, CDR2 FQGNSA. V lost 0 bases and J lost 5; bases outside the gene matches: 5. The CDR3 DNA reads as TGTGCCAGCAGCTTAGCGGCTAGCGGGAGGGCCCACGAGCAGTACTTC. Residues: CASSLAASGRAHEQYF.

This clone came up once. V and J are TRBV6-1 and TRBJ1-1; TRBD1 might be the D (6 bases). Trimming took off 8 bases at V and 3 bases at J, with 16 bases between the two ends. Germline-derived CDR1 and CDR2 are MNHNS and SASEGT. This CDR3 comprises 14 residues. The CDR3 protein is CASPMQGSDTEAFF. CDR3 nucleotide sequence: TGTGCCAGCCCAATGCAGGGGTCGGACACTGAAGCTTTCTTT.

This clone occurred once. The rearrangement uses TRBV6-5 and TRBJ1-5; D is perhaps TRBD1 (5 bases). The germline CDR1 and CDR2 sequences are MNHEY and SVGAGI. This CDR3 region has 12 residues. Trimming cost V 5 bases and J 6 bases, with 8 bases left between them. CDR3 DNA: TGTGCCAGCAGTGACACAGGTCAGCCCCAGCATTTT. Translating it yields CASSDTGQPQHF.

The chain employs TRBV7-9 and TRBJ2-7; no firm D call. The CDR3 spans 13 residues. Trimming shortened V by 1 base and J by 7 bases, and 11 bases separated the two germline ends. Germline lookup yields CDR1 SEHNR and CDR2 FQNEAQ (reference sequence). The CDR3 sequence is CASSLEGSGEQYF. The DNA of the CDR3 is TGTGCCAGCAGCTTAGAAGGTTCTGGAGAGCAGTACTTC.

The chain combines TRBV19 with TRBJ1-1; possibly TRBD1 for D (6 bases). This CDR3 is built from 14 residues. V was pared by 7 bases and J by 1 base, with 13 bases between. In germline, CDR1 is LNHDA, CDR2 SQIVND (reference sequence). The CDR3 region has the DNA TGTGCCAGTACCTCAGGGGAGCCGAACACTGAAGCTTTCTTT. It translates to CASTSGEPNTEAFF.

The chain is built from TRBV4-3 and TRBJ2-1; 8 positions agree with TRBD2. The V segment lost 1 base and the J segment 4 bases; nucleotides outside the gene matches: 6. CDR1 is LGHNA, CDR2 YSLEER, per germline. The CDR3 consists of 16 residues. The CDR3 DNA follows: TGCGCCAGCAGCCAAGGCCGGACTAGCATATACAATGAGCAGTTCTTC. Protein sequence: CASSQGRTSIYNEQFF.

The chain employs TRBV30 and TRBJ2-3; D unresolved. V gave up 0 bases and J gave up 3 bases, with 4 bases separating them. The CDR3 sequence is 12 residues long. Germline V gene data show CDR1 as GTSNPN and CDR2 as SVGIG (reference sequence). The CDR3, as DNA: TGTGCCTGGAGTGTCACAACAGATACGCAGTATTTT. This encodes CAWSVTTDTQYF.

CDR3 sequence: CASSFWGRGGTDTQYF. In DNA form, the CDR3 reads TGCGCCAGCAGCTTCTGGGGGAGAGGGGGCACAGATACGCAGTATTTT. This chain links TRBV5-1 with TRBJ2-3; perhaps D is TRBD1 or TRBD2 (5 bases each). The CDR3 is made up of 16 amino acids. V gave up 2 bases and J gave up 1 base, with 14 bases separating them. In germline, CDR1 is SGHRS, CDR2 YFSETQ.